The 31 T cell receptor beta chains reported below all come from one sample, sequenced in a study of cytomegalovirus exposure and HLA in healthy donors (dated by TCRdb to about 2017). Library prep was done by the immunoSEQ multiplex PCR assay. For the multiplex PCR, a mixture combining 60 forward primers for TCR Vbeta segments and 13 reverse primers for TCR Jbeta segments was used. As stored in TCRdb, this immuneACCESS dataset retains in-frame rearrangements with V and J assigned. A fraction of the clones does not appear; measured against another copy, unresolved V genes explain less than half of the discrepancy, and the remainder lacks a known reason. Recorded for this sample are about 210,000 clones; approximately 81% of them occurred a single time. In total, the top ten clones hold 0.24% of the sample. The source material was PBMCs. The origin of the receptors is a girl aged 2-10 years in good health and CMV-seronegative.

This clone came up once. The chain has TRBV11-2 and TRBJ1-4; tentatively, D is TRBD1 (5 bases). Germline CDR1 and CDR2: SGHAT and FQNNGV. This CDR3 is built from 13 residues. Trimming left V 4 bases short and J 8 bases short, with 11 bases between. CDR3 nucleotides: TGTGCCAGCAGCTCGGGGGGAGGAGAAAAACTGTTTTTT. This encodes CASSSGGGEKLFF.

With regard to this clone: Within the sample, other DNA sequences also encode this same CDR3. V and J are TRBV5-4 and TRBJ2-3, with 9 bases aligning to TRBD2. The CDR3 spans 16 residues. The ends lost 4 bases at V and 0 bases at J; junction bases unmatched: 6. CDR1 is SGHNT and CDR2 is YYREEE in the germline V gene (reference sequence). Written as DNA, the CDR3 is TGTGCCAGCAGCCTGCGACTAGCGGCTAGCACAGATACGCAGTATTTT. Its protein is CASSLRLAASTDTQYF.

The gene calls are TRBV7-2 and TRBJ2-2; 10 nucleotides match TRBD2. CDR3 length equals 14 residues. The germline gives CDR1 SGHTA, CDR2 FQGNSA. With 2 bases clipped from V and 6 bases from J, the junction kept 0 bases outside the gene matches. The CDR3 here is CASSLLAGAGELFF. The CDR3 nucleotides read TGTGCCAGCAGCTTACTAGCGGGAGCCGGGGAGCTGTTTTTT.

The chain carries TRBV7-2 and TRBJ2-1; 11 bases line up with TRBD2. CDR1 and CDR2 from the germline V gene are SGHTA and FQGNSA. V shed 2 bases, J shed 5 bases, and the junction held 5 bases outside the gene matches. CDR3 length: 16 amino acids. The CDR3 DNA reads TGTGCCAGCAGCTTACCTAGCGGGGGGCCTAACAATGAGCAGTTCTTC. Protein product: CASSLPSGGPNNEQFF.

Of note for this clone: Its ends do not fully match the called genes, so a read error is possible. V usage is TRBV7-9 and J usage is TRBJ2-3; 8 bases are a match to TRBD1. Germline CDR1 SEHNR, CDR2 FQNEAQ (reference sequence). CDR3 length equals 17 residues. The CDR3 spells CSSSLAPPDRDTDTQYF. The CDR3 nucleotides read TGTTCCAGCAGCTTAGCCCCACCGGACAGGGACACAGATACGCAGTATTTT. Combining the CDR3 with reference TRBV7-9 and TRBJ2-3 gives the whole variable domain DTGVSQNPRHKITKRGQNVTFRCDPISEHNRLYWYRQTLGQGPEFLTYFQNEAQLEKSRLLSDRFSAERPKGSFSTLEIQRTEQGDSAMYLCSSSLAPPDRDTDTQYFGPGTRLTVL.

CDR3 residues: CASSDRDRGGTEAFF. The CDR3 nucleotides read TGTGCCAGCAGCGACCGGGACAGGGGTGGCACTGAAGCTTTCTTT. The chain combines TRBV21-1 with TRBJ1-1; TRBD1, as called in the table, went unchecked against the DNA. TRBV21-1 is reported as a pseudogene. The CDR3 is made up of 15 amino acids.

The J gene is TRBJ1-5, the V gene TRBV6-1; 9 bases are shared with TRBD1. The J segment lost 7 bases and the V segment lost 3 bases, leaving 10 bases of the junction unmatched. The length of the CDR3 is 16 residues. Germline V gene sequence: CDR1 MNHNS, CDR2 SASEGT. CDR3 amino acids: CASSDRIQGAWQPQHF. CDR3 nucleotides: TGTGCCAGCAGTGATAGGATACAGGGGGCTTGGCAGCCCCAGCATTTT.

A remark on this clone: The same CDR3 is also encoded by other DNA sequences in this sample. In DNA, the CDR3 is TGCGCCAGCAGCCTAGAGGGACAGGTCTATGGCTACACCTTC. This encodes CASSLEGQVYGYTF. V gene TRBV5-1 combines with J gene TRBJ1-2; 8 nucleotides line up with TRBD1. This CDR3 is 14 amino acids long. J gave up 4 bases and V 4 bases, and 6 bases lay outside the gene matches. CDR1 is SGHRS, CDR2 YFSETQ, per germline.

The chain combines TRBV11-2 with TRBJ1-4; 7 bases align to TRBD1. J was trimmed by 0 bases and V by 4 bases; bases with no gene match: 8. Germline V gives CDR1 SGHAT, CDR2 FQNNGV. The CDR3 sequence is 17 residues long. The CDR3 sequence: CASSSGQATATNEKLFF. The CDR3 DNA reads TGTGCCAGCAGCTCTGGACAGGCTACAGCAACTAATGAAAAACTGTTTTTT.

This chain connects TRBV5-6 to TRBJ2-1, with TRBD2 matching over 12 bases. V lost 9 bases and J lost 6; bases outside the gene matches: 4. CDR3 length: 13 amino acids. Germline loops: CDR1 SGHDT, CDR2 YYEEEE. CDR3 residues: CATTSGGSNEQFF. CDR3 in DNA: TGTGCCACGACTAGCGGGGGTAGCAATGAGCAGTTCTTC.

The V gene is TRBV5-6, the J gene TRBJ1-3; D remains unclear. This CDR3 has 14 amino acids. Germline loops: CDR1 SGHDT, CDR2 YYEEEE. V gave up 1 base and J gave up 4 bases, with 9 bases separating them. The CDR3 spells CASSLWFQGNTIYF. The CDR3 DNA reads as TGTGCCAGCAGCTTGTGGTTTCAGGGAAACACCATATATTTT.

The chain joins TRBV19 to TRBJ2-3; possible D gene TRBD1, 6 bases. The germline V gene encodes CDR1 LNHDA and CDR2 SQIVND (reference sequence). V was pared by 6 bases and J by 0 bases, with 13 bases between. CDR3 length: 15 amino acids. CDR3 sequence: CASRGAGGSTDTQYF. DNA of the CDR3: TGTGCCAGTAGGGGGGCCGGCGGAAGCACAGATACGCAGTATTTT.

The chain links TRBV27 to TRBJ2-3; 9 bases line up with TRBD2. The germline V gene encodes CDR1 MNHEY and CDR2 SMNVEV (reference sequence). The CDR3 runs to 15 residues. The trim removed 10 bases at V and 5 bases at J, leaving 13 bases unmatched. The CDR3 coding sequence is TGTGCCACCCGGAGGGGCGGGGGGGCCAGAGATACGCAGTATTTT. Amino acid sequence: CATRRGGGARDTQYF.

The rearrangement uses TRBV7-9 and TRBJ2-6; D may be TRBD1 (6 bases). V was cut by 1 base and J by 0 bases, with 7 bases left in between. Germline CDR1 SEHNR, CDR2 FQNEAQ (reference sequence). The CDR3 extends over 16 amino acids. CDR3 DNA: TGTGCCAGCAGCTTAGGACAGGTCTCTGGGGCCAACGTCCTGACTTTC. It codes for CASSLGQVSGANVLTF.

The chain joins TRBV5-4 to TRBJ1-2, with D perhaps matching TRBD1 (5 bases). CDR3 length: 15 residues. The germline CDR1 and CDR2 sequences are SGHNT and YYREEE (reference sequence). V was shortened by 3 bases and J by 3 bases, with 15 bases between the two germline ends. CDR3 residues: CASSSDRGVYYGYTF. The CDR3 nucleotides read TGTGCCAGCAGCTCCGACCGGGGGGTATACTATGGCTACACCTTC.

V gene TRBV10-2 combines with J gene TRBJ1-2; 12 bases are shared with TRBD1. V lost 3 bases to trimming and J lost 5 bases; unmatched junction nucleotides: 10. The CDR3 is 17 amino acids. Germline lookup yields CDR1 WSHSY and CDR2 SAAADI. CDR3 residues: CASSDPGQGAPRYGYTF. As DNA, the CDR3 is TGCGCCAGCAGTGACCCGGGACAGGGGGCGCCCCGATATGGCTACACCTTC.

The rearrangement uses TRBV9 and TRBJ2-1; possibly TRBD2 for D (6 bases). The CDR3 loop spans 16 amino acids. Germline V CDR1 and CDR2: SGDLS, YYNGEE. V was cut by 4 bases and J by 0 bases, with 14 bases left in between. In DNA form, the CDR3 reads TGTGCCAGCAGCTCAGGTGGGGGGAGCTCCTACAATGAGCAGTTCTTC. This sequence encodes CASSSGGGSSYNEQFF.

The rearrangement links TRBV7-9 to TRBJ1-2; 8 nucleotides agree with TRBD1. V gave up 3 bases and J gave up 8 bases; unmatched junction bases: 20. CDR3 length: 18 residues. Germline V gene sequence: CDR1 SEHNR, CDR2 FQNEAQ (reference sequence). CDR3 DNA: TGTGCCAGCAGCTTGGTCCTTGGACAGGGCCTGGTCGGGGGGGGCTACACCTTC. Translation: CASSLVLGQGLVGGGYTF.

The chain couples TRBV19 to TRBJ1-1; a possible D gene is TRBD1 (6 bases). V gave up 7 bases and J gave up 1 base, with 10 bases separating them. The germline V gene encodes CDR1 LNHDA and CDR2 SQIVND (reference sequence). This CDR3 spans 13 amino acids. Here the CDR3 DNA reads TGTGCCAGTACACAGGGCGAGAACACTGAAGCTTTCTTT. Its translation: CASTQGENTEAFF.

V gene TRBV28 combines with J gene TRBJ1-1; no firm D call. The length of the CDR3 is 15 residues. The V gene's germline CDR1 is MDHEN and CDR2 SYDVKM. Trimming removed 3 bases from V and 1 base from J, with 12 bases in between. CDR3 coding DNA: TGTGCCAGCAGTTTTTCAGGTAGTAGGAACACTGAAGCTTTCTTT. The encoded protein is CASSFSGSRNTEAFF.

In its sample, this clone was seen once. The DNA for the CDR3 is TGTGCCAGCAGCAGCCCCGGGGGGGGGACTGAAGCTTTCTTT. Its protein is CASSSPGGGTEAFF. This rearrangement joins TRBV13 to TRBJ1-1, with TRBD1 as a possible D gene (5 bases). CDR1 is PRHDT and CDR2 is FYEKMQ in the germline V gene (reference sequence). CDR3 length equals 14 residues. V lost 5 bases and J 5 bases, leaving 15 bases between the germline ends.

The J gene is TRBJ2-7, the V gene TRBV5-1; D remains ambiguous. This CDR3 is built from 15 residues. Germline loops: CDR1 SGHRS, CDR2 YFSETQ. V lost 4 bases and J 1 base, leaving 15 bases between the germline ends. CDR3 coding DNA: TGCGCCAGCAGCCGTCGCGGCAGCCCATCCTACGAGCAGTACTTC. As protein: CASSRRGSPSYEQYF.

The genes are TRBV27 and TRBJ2-1; D gene uncertain. This CDR3 has 15 residues. Germline V gene lookup returns CDR1 MNHEY and CDR2 SMNVEV (reference sequence). The V gene lost 2 bases and the J gene lost 6 bases, with 14 bases spanning the gap. The CDR3 region has the DNA TGTGCCAGCAGTTTAGGCCCGTTCGCGGTCAATGAGCAGTTCTTC. Its protein product is CASSLGPFAVNEQFF.

V and J are TRBV7-9 and TRBJ1-1, with D possibly matching TRBD1 (6 bases). The germline V gene encodes CDR1 SEHNR and CDR2 FQNEAQ (reference sequence). The CDR3 is 17 residues long. Trimming took off 5 bases at V and 1 base at J, with 20 bases between the two ends. The CDR3 here is CASSKFPRDIKNTEAFF. CDR3 nucleotides: TGTGCCAGCAGCAAATTTCCCCGGGACATCAAGAACACTGAAGCTTTCTTT.

Turning to this clone: The junction differs from germline at one of its ends, possibly a read error. V usage is TRBV6-1 and J usage is TRBJ2-2, with D tentatively TRBD1 (6 bases). Germline-derived CDR1 and CDR2 are MNHNS and SASEGT. CDR3 length: 17 residues. CDR3 nucleotide sequence: TGTGCCAGCAGGGAAGAGAACCAGGGGTTAGGGACCGGGGAGCTGTTTTTT. Its translation is CASREENQGLGTGELFF.

Only a few counts were recorded for this clone. The gene calls are TRBV14 and TRBJ1-2; possibly TRBD1 for D (6 bases). With 1 base removed from V and 4 bases from J, the gap between germline ends came to 7 bases. Looked up from germline, CDR1 is SGHDN and CDR2 is FVKESK. The CDR3 has 13 residues. The DNA of the CDR3 is TGTGCCAGCAGCCAAGCAGGGGCCTATGGCTACACCTTC. It translates to CASSQAGAYGYTF.

This chain links TRBV4-1 with TRBJ2-2; TRBD1 agrees at 9 bases. The CDR3 consists of 18 residues. Per the germline V gene, CDR1 is MGHRA and CDR2 is YSYEKL. The trim removed 0 bases at V and 4 bases at J, leaving 9 bases unmatched. CDR3 sequence reads: CASSQDRLGQGPTGELFF. CDR3 sequence (DNA): TGCGCCAGCAGCCAAGATCGGTTGGGACAGGGCCCCACCGGGGAGCTGTTTTTT.

The V gene is TRBV27, the J gene TRBJ2-7; 13 nucleotides match TRBD2. V shed 6 bases, J shed 5 bases, and the junction held 7 bases outside the gene matches. Germline V gene data show CDR1 as MNHEY and CDR2 as SMNVEV (reference sequence). The CDR3 is 15 amino acids. For the CDR3, the DNA is TGTGCCAGCAGACTGGGACTAGCGGGATGGAACGAGCAGTACTTC. Amino acids: CASRLGLAGWNEQYF.

The V and J genes are TRBV7-9 and TRBJ1-6; no clear D. Germline V gene data show CDR1 as SEHNR and CDR2 as FQNEAQ (reference sequence). The CDR3 length is 17 residues. V lost 4 bases and J 7 bases, leaving 20 bases between the germline ends. CDR3: CASSSPEHGGFNSPLHF. As DNA, the CDR3 is TGTGCCAGCAGCTCCCCGGAACACGGCGGCTTCAATTCACCCCTCCACTTT.

V gene TRBV5-4 combines with J gene TRBJ2-3; 10 positions match TRBD2. CDR3 size: 16 residues. Germline CDR1 is SGHNT and CDR2 is YYREEE (reference sequence). Trimming took 4 bases from V and 3 from J; bases not matched to a gene: 8. The chain's CDR3 is CASSRSLAGSTDTQYF. The CDR3 nucleotides read TGTGCCAGCAGCAGATCACTAGCGGGGTCGACAGATACGCAGTATTTT.

V is TRBV6-7 and J is TRBJ2-4; TRBD1 matches at 9 bases. TRBV6-7 is known as an ORF, though its function is uncertain. V trimming: 7 bases; J trimming: 4 bases; junction bases outside the gene matches: 23. This CDR3 has 20 residues. CDR3 in DNA: TGTGCCAGCAACCCGCCCCGGGACAGGGACTTTACGGGATCTAAAAACATTCAGTACTTC. Translating gives CASNPPRDRDFTGSKNIQYF.